This T cell receptor (beta chain) was sequenced for a study of CD8 T cells in Susac syndrome. Whole-study findings and limits: Individuals included in the TCR sequencing and HLA analysis were acknowledged by the study to be relatively few in number.

The RNA input was about 0.45 to 1 ug, and it was reverse transcribed with random hexamers. TCR beta CDR3 was amplified by immunoSEQ covering 54 Vbeta and 13 Jbeta. TCRdb re-called the immunoSEQ multiplex PCR reads through MiXCR, storing one row per CDR3 protein. The table has around 140,000 distinct CDR3 sequences, 94% seen once. Controls matched for age and sex were healthy donors. TEMRA cells were FACS-enriched, while CD8+ and CD4+ T cells were negatively isolated. The CDR3 has 14 residues. J was trimmed by 2 bases and V by 3 bases; bases with no gene match: 3. Germline CDR1 is DFQATT and CDR2 is SNEGSKA (reference sequence). As for this clonotype: What it binds is not known.

V gene TRBV20-1 combines with J gene TRBJ2-5, with 10 bases lining up with TRBD2. This TCR was recovered from a human donor in good health. Material for sequencing was CD4+ T cells from PBMCs. This CDR3 is CSASRTSGQETQYF. The CDR3 DNA sequence: TGCAGTGCTAGTCGGACTAGCGGACAAGAGACCCAGTACTTC.